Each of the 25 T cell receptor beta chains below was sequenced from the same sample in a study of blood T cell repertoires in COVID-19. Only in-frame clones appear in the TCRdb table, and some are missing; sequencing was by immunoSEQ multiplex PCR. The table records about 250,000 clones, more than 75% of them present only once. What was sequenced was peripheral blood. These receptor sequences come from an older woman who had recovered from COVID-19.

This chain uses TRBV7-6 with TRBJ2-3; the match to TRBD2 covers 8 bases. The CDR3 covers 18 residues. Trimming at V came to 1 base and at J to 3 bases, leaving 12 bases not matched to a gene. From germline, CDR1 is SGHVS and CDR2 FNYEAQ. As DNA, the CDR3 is TGTGCCAGCAGCTTAGGGGGCCTTAGCGGGGTAGGGACAGATACGCAGTATTTT. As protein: CASSLGGLSGVGTDTQYF.

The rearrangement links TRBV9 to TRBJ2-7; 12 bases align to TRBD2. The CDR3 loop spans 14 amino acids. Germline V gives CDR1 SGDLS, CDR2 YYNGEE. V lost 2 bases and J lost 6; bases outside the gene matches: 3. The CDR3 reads CASSVLAGGTEQYF. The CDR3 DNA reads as TGTGCCAGCAGCGTCCTAGCGGGGGGGACCGAGCAGTACTTC.

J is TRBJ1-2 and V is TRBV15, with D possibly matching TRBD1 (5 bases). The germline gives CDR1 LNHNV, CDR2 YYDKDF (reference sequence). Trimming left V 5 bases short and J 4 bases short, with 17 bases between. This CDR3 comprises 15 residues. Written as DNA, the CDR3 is TGTGCCACCAGCCCGATGCTCTCGGGGGGCTATGGCTACACCTTC. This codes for CATSPMLSGGYGYTF. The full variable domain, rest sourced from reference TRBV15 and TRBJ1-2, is DAMVIQNPRYQVTQFGKPVTLSCSQTLNHNVMYWYQQKSSQAPKLLFHYYDKDFNNEADTPDNFQSRRPNTSFCFLDIRSPGLGDTAMYLCATSPMLSGGYGYTFGSGTRLTVV.

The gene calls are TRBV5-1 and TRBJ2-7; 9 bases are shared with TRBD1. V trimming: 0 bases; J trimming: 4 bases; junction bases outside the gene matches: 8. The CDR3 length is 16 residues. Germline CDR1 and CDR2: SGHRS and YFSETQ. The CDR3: CASSLGGTGSQYEQYF. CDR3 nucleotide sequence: TGCGCCAGCAGCTTGGGGGGGACAGGGAGTCAGTACGAGCAGTACTTC.

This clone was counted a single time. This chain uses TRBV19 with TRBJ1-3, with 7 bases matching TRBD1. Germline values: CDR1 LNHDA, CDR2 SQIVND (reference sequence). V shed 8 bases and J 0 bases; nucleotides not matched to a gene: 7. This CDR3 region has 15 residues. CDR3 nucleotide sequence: TGTGCCAGTGGGACCGACAGGGACTCTGGAAACACCATATATTTT. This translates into CASGTDRDSGNTIYF.

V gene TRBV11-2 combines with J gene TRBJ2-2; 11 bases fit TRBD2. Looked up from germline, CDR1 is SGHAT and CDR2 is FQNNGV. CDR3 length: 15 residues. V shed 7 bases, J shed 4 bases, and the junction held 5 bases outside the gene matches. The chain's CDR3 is CASTTSGGVTGELFF. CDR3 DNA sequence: TGTGCCAGCACCACTAGCGGGGGAGTCACCGGGGAGCTGTTTTTT. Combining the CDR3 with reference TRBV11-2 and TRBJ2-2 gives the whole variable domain EAGVAQSPRYKIIEKRQSVAFWCNPISGHATLYWYQQILGQGPKLLIQFQNNGVVDDSQLPKDRFSAERLKGVDSTLKIQPAKLEDSAVYLCASTTSGGVTGELFFGEGSRLTVL.

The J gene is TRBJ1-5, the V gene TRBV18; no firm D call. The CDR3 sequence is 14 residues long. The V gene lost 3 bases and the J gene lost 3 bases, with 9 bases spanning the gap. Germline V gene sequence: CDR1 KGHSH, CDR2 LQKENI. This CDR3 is CASSPQSINQPQHF. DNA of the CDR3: TGTGCCAGCTCACCCCAATCAATCAATCAGCCCCAGCATTTT. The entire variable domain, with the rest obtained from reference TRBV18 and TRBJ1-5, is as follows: NAGVMQNPRHLVRRRGQEARLRCSPMKGHSHVYWYRQLPEEGLKFMVYLQKENIIDESGMPKERFSAEFPKEGPSILRIQQVVRGDSAAYFCASSPQSINQPQHFGDGTRLSIL.

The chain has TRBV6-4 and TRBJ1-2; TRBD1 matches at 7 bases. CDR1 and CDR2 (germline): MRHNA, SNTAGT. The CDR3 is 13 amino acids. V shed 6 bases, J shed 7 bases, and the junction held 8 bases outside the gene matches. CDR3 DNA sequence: TGTGCCAGCAGCCAAACAGGGGACTCTGGCTACACCTTC. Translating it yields CASSQTGDSGYTF.

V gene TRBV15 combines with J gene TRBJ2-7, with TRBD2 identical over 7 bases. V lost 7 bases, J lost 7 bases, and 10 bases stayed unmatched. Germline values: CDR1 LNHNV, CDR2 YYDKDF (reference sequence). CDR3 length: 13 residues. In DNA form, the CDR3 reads TGTGCCACCACATGGCGGGGGACGAATGAGCAGTACTTC. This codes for CATTWRGTNEQYF. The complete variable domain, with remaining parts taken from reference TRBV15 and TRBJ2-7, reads DAMVIQNPRYQVTQFGKPVTLSCSQTLNHNVMYWYQQKSSQAPKLLFHYYDKDFNNEADTPDNFQSRRPNTSFCFLDIRSPGLGDTAMYLCATTWRGTNEQYFGPGTRLTVT.

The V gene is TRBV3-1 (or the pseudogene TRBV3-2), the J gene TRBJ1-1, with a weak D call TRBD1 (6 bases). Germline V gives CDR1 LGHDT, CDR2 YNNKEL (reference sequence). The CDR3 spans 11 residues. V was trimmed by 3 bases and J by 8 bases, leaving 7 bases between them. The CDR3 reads CASSQGQEAFF. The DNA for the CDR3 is TGTGCCAGCAGCCAGGGACAAGAAGCTTTCTTT.

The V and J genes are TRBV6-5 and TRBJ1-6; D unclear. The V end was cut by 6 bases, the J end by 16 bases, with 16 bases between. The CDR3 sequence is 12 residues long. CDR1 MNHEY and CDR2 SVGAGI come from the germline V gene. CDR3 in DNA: TGTGCCAGCAGCCAGTCCCCCATTTCACTCCACTTT. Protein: CASSQSPISLHF.

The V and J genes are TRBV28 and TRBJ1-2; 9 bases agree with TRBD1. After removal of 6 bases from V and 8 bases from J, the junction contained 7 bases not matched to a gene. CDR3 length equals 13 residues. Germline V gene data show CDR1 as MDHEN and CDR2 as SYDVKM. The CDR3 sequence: CASSRGQGGGYTF. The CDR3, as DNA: TGTGCCAGCAGCCGGGGACAGGGAGGCGGCTACACCTTC.

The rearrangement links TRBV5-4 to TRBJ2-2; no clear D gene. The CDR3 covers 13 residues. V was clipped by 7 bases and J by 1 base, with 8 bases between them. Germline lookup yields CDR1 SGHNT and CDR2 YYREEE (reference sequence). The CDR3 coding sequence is TGTGCCAGCGGCCTCCAGAACACCGGGGAGCTGTTTTTT. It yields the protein CASGLQNTGELFF.

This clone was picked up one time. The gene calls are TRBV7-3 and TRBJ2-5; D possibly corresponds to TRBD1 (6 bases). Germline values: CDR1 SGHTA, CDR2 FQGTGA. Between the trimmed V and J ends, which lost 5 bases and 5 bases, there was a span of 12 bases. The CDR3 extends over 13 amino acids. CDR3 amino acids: CASSRPGEETQYF. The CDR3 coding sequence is TGTGCCAGCAGCCGACCAGGGGAGGAGACCCAGTACTTC.

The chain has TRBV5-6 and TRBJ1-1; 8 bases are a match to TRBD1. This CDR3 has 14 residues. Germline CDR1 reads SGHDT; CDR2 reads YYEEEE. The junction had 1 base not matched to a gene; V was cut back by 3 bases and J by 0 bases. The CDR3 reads CASSSTGVNTEAFF. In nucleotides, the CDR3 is TGTGCCAGCAGCTCGACAGGGGTGAACACTGAAGCTTTCTTT.

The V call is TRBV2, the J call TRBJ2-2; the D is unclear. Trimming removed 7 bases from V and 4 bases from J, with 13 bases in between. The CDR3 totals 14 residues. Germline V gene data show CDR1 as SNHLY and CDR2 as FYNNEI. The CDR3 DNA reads TGTGCCAGCACAGAGGAAGTTGGCACCGGGGAGCTGTTTTTT. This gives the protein CASTEEVGTGELFF. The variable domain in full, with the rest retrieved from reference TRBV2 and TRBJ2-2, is EPEVTQTPSHQVTQMGQEVILRCVPISNHLYFYWYRQILGQKVEFLVSFYNNEISEKSEIFDDQFSVERPDGSNFTLKIRSTKLEDSAMYFCASTEEVGTGELFFGEGSRLTVL.

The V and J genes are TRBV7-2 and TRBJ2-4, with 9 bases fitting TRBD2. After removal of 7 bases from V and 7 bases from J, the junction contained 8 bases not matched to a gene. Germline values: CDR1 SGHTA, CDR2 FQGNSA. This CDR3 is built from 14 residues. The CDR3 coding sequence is TGTGCCAGCACCCCGGCGGGGGGGAGGAACATTCAGTACTTC. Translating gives CASTPAGGRNIQYF.

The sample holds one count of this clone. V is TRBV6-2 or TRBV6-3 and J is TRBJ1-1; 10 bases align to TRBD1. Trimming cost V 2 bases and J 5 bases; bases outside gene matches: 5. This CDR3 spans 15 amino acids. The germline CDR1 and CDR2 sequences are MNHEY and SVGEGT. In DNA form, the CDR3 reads TGTGCCAGCAGTTACCCGGGACAGGGGCTGACTGAAGCTTTCTTT. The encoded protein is CASSYPGQGLTEAFF.

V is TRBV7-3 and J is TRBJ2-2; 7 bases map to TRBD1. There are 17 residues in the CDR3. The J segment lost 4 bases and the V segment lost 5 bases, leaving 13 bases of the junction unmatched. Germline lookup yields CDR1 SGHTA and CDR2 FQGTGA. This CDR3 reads CASSTGARDSFTGELFF. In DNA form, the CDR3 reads TGTGCCAGCAGCACAGGGGCTCGGGACAGTTTCACCGGGGAGCTGTTTTTT. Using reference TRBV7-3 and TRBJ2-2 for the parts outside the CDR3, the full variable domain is GAGVSQTPSNKVTEKGKYVELRCDPISGHTALYWYRQSLGQGPEFLIYFQGTGAADDSGLPNDRFFAVRPEGSVSTLKIQRTERGDSAVYLCASSTGARDSFTGELFFGEGSRLTVL.

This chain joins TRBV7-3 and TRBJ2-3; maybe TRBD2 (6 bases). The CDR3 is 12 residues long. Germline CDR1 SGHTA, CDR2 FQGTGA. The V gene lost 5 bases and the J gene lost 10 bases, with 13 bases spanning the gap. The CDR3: CASSPSEGAQYF. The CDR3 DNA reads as TGTGCCAGCAGCCCTAGCGAGGGTGCGCAGTATTTT.

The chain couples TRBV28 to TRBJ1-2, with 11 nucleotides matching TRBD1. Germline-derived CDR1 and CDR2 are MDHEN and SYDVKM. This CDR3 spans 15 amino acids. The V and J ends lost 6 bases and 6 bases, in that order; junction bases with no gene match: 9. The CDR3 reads CASRTPGQGVDGYTF. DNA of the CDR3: TGTGCCAGCAGGACACCGGGACAGGGGGTGGATGGCTACACCTTC.

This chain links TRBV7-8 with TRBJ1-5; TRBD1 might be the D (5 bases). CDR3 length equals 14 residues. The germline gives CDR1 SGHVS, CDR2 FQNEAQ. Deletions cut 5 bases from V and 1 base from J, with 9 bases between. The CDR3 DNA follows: TGTGCCAGCAGCCGCAGGGTGAGCAATCAGCCCCAGCATTTT. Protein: CASSRRVSNQPQHF.

CDR3 protein: CASSLARLAGRETQYF. The CDR3 nucleotides are TGTGCCAGCAGCTTAGCGCGGCTAGCGGGGCGGGAGACCCAGTACTTC. The rearrangement joins TRBV11-1 to TRBJ2-5, with 9 bases aligning to TRBD2. This CDR3 region has 16 residues. With V trimmed by 0 bases and J by 5 bases, 7 bases remained unmatched. Germline-derived CDR1 and CDR2 are SGHAT and FQDESV (reference sequence). The full variable domain, with the rest looked up from reference TRBV11-1 and TRBJ2-5, is EAEVAQSPRYKITEKSQAVAFWCDPISGHATLYWYRQILGQGPELLVQFQDESVVDDSQLPKDRFSAERLKGVDSTLKIQPAELGDSAMYLCASSLARLAGRETQYFGPGTRLLVL.

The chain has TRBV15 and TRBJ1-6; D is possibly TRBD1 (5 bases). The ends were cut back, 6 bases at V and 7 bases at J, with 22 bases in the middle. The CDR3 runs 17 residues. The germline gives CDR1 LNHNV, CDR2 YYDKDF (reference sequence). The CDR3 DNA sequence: TGTGCCACCAGGACCGAGTATGTGGTGAAGGGGAATTCACCCCTCCACTTT. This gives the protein CATRTEYVVKGNSPLHF.

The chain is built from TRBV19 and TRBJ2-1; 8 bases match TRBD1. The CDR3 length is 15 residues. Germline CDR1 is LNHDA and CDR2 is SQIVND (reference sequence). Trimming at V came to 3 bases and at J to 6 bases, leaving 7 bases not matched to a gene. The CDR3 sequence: CASSITDRVGNEQFF. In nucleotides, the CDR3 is TGTGCCAGTAGTATTACGGACAGGGTCGGCAATGAGCAGTTCTTC.